These 20 T cell receptor beta chains share one sample of origin, sequenced in a study of OX40 agonist ivuxolimab in advanced cancers. TCRdb's copy holds only in-frame clones and misses some; the assay was immunoSEQ multiplex PCR. Among approximately 74,000 clones listed, around nine tenths were seen once. The sample was CD4+ or CD8+ T cells sorted from blood, taken in a trial of the OX40 agonist ivuxolimab. These receptor sequences come from an adult with an advanced solid tumor such as melanoma, head and neck, liver or kidney cancer.

This clone appeared once. The V and J genes are TRBV7-9 and TRBJ2-5; tentative D call: TRBD1 (6 bases). The better agreement between TRBJ2-7 and the DNA end casts doubt on the J call. From germline, CDR1 is SEHNR and CDR2 FQNEAQ (reference sequence). The CDR3 spans 12 residues. In DNA, the CDR3 is TGTGCATCAGGGCAGGGGAGAGGCGAGCAGTACTTC. Protein sequence: CASGQGRGEQYF.

This chain joins TRBV28 and TRBJ2-7; D gene uncertain. CDR1 MDHEN and CDR2 SYDVKM come from the germline V gene. CDR3 length: 14 amino acids. With 1 base removed from V and 7 bases from J, the gap between germline ends came to 14 bases. The CDR3 protein is CASSLLGLAREQYF. CDR3 nucleotide sequence: TGTGCCAGCAGTTTATTAGGGCTGGCTAGGGAGCAGTACTTC.

This clone was observed a single time. The CDR3 coding sequence is TGCGCCAGCAGCCAAGTGCGACAGCCGTTAAGGTATGGCTACACCTTC. This gives the protein CASSQVRQPLRYGYTF. The gene calls are TRBV4-3 and TRBJ1-2; tentative D call: TRBD1 (5 bases). The germline V gene has CDR1 LGHNA and CDR2 YSLEER. V was clipped by 1 base and J by 5 bases, with 17 bases between them. The CDR3 loop spans 16 amino acids.

V usage is TRBV9 and J usage is TRBJ2-5; 10 positions match TRBD2. With V trimmed by 0 bases and J by 4 bases, 3 bases remained unmatched. In germline, CDR1 is SGDLS, CDR2 YYNGEE. This CDR3 spans 15 amino acids. The CDR3 coding sequence is TGTGCCAGCAGCGTAGACCAGCGGGAGGGAGAGACCCAGTACTTC. The encoded protein is CASSVDQREGETQYF.

The V gene is TRBV14, the J gene TRBJ2-5; D is unclear. Germline V CDR1 and CDR2: SGHDN, FVKESK. The V gene lost 5 bases and the J gene lost 0 bases, with 7 bases spanning the gap. CDR3 length equals 13 residues. CDR3 sequence reads: CASSGRYQETQYF. CDR3 nucleotide sequence: TGTGCCAGCAGCGGGCGGTACCAAGAGACCCAGTACTTC.

This clone was detected ten times or more. The chain uses TRBV4-3 and TRBJ1-1; unclear D gene. Germline CDR1 and CDR2: LGHNA and YSLEER. Between the trimmed V and J ends, which lost 0 bases and 7 bases, there was a span of 12 bases. This CDR3 is built from 14 residues. CDR3 region: CASSQDRWVLEAFF. CDR3 bases: TGCGCCAGCAGCCAAGATCGGTGGGTACTTGAAGCTTTCTTT.

The chain carries TRBV7-8 and TRBJ2-7; the D gene is possibly TRBD1 (6 bases). V lost 5 bases, J lost 4 bases, and 21 bases lay in between. The CDR3 is 16 amino acids. Germline assignment: CDR1 SGHVS and CDR2 FQNEAQ. CDR3 nucleotides: TGTGCCAGCAGCCGGGCAGGGGTGGATAGGGATTACGAGCAGTACTTC. It codes for CASSRAGVDRDYEQYF. Using reference TRBV7-8 and TRBJ2-7 for the parts outside the CDR3, the full variable domain is GAGVSQSPRYKVAKRGQDVALRCDPISGHVSLFWYQQALGQGPEFLTYFQNEAQLDKSGLPSDRFFAERPEGSVSTLKIQRTQQEDSAVYLCASSRAGVDRDYEQYFGPGTRLTVT.

V gene TRBV10-3 combines with J gene TRBJ1-1; D call uncertain. Per germline, CDR1 ENHRY and CDR2 SYGVKD. Between the trimmed V and J ends, which lost 10 bases and 2 bases, there was a span of 14 bases. The CDR3 length is 13 residues. CDR3 in amino acids: CASLSWENTEAFF. CDR3 DNA: TGTGCCAGTTTGTCCTGGGAAAACACTGAAGCTTTCTTT.

The chain joins TRBV7-8 to TRBJ2-5; possibly TRBD1 or TRBD2 for D (7 bases each). The CDR3 is made up of 16 amino acids. The germline V and J ends were trimmed by 1 base and 3 bases, with 15 bases remaining between them. Looked up from germline, CDR1 is SGHVS and CDR2 is FQNEAQ. The CDR3 coding sequence is TGTGCCAGCAGCTTAGAAGAGGGGGGGACAGAAGAGACCCAGTACTTC. It translates to CASSLEEGGTEETQYF.

The chain links TRBV27 to TRBJ2-7, with D hard to call. The CDR3 spans 13 residues. V was shortened by 7 bases and J by 0 bases, with 10 bases between the two germline ends. Germline V gene sequence: CDR1 MNHEY, CDR2 SMNVEV (reference sequence). CDR3 loop: CASNPPGSYEQYF. The CDR3 region has the DNA TGTGCCAGCAATCCCCCAGGCTCCTACGAGCAGTACTTC.

The J gene is TRBJ1-4, the V gene TRBV28, with D unresolved. The CDR3 totals 14 residues. Between the trimmed V and J ends, which lost 1 base and 0 bases, there was a span of 3 bases. CDR1 and CDR2 (germline): MDHEN, SYDVKM. The CDR3 loop reads CASSLYATNEKLFF. The DNA for the CDR3 is TGTGCCAGCAGTTTATATGCAACTAATGAAAAACTGTTTTTT.

V gene TRBV9 combines with J gene TRBJ2-3, with a weak D call TRBD2 (6 bases). The germline gives CDR1 SGDLS, CDR2 YYNGEE. V gave up 6 bases and J gave up 4 bases, with 12 bases separating them. This CDR3 has 13 residues. This CDR3 reads CASNEWGADTQYF. In DNA, the CDR3 is TGTGCCAGCAACGAGTGGGGGGCAGATACGCAGTATTTT. Variable domain in full (rest from reference TRBV9 and TRBJ2-3): DSGVTQTPKHLITATGQRVTLRCSPRSGDLSVYWYQQSLDQGLQFLIQYYNGEERAKGNILERFSAQQFPDLHSELNLSSLELGDSALYFCASNEWGADTQYFGPGTRLTVL.

The chain joins TRBV9 to TRBJ2-1; D gene ambiguous. The CDR3 totals 11 residues. With 3 bases removed from V and 8 bases from J, the gap between germline ends came to 6 bases. The germline V gene has CDR1 SGDLS and CDR2 YYNGEE. CDR3 in amino acids: CASSEMDEQFF. The DNA of the CDR3 is TGTGCCAGCAGCGAGATGGATGAGCAGTTCTTC.

The CDR3, as DNA: TGTGCCATCAGTGAAGGAGCCTACACTGAAGCTTTCTTT. The encoded protein is CAISEGAYTEAFF. This chain links TRBV10-3 with TRBJ1-1; D ambiguous. From germline, CDR1 is ENHRY and CDR2 SYGVKD. The CDR3 sequence is 13 residues long. V was clipped by 3 bases and J by 3 bases, with 8 bases between them.

For the CDR3, the DNA is TGTGCCAGCAGCCACCTGACAGAAAATAACACCGGGGAGCTGTTTTTT. It specifies CASSHLTENNTGELFF. This chain joins TRBV13 and TRBJ2-2, with D perhaps TRBD1 (5 bases). The CDR3 runs 16 residues. The V gene's germline CDR1 is PRHDT and CDR2 FYEKMQ (reference sequence). Trimming took 5 bases from V and 2 from J, leaving 15 bases between them.

The V and J genes are TRBV9 and TRBJ2-3; tentatively, D is TRBD1 or TRBD2 (5 bases each). This CDR3 has 16 amino acids. The germline CDR1 and CDR2 sequences are SGDLS and YYNGEE. V lost 0 bases and J 1 base, leaving 12 bases between the germline ends. CDR3 sequence (DNA): TGTGCCAGCAGCGTAGGTTCGCTGGGGGGCACAGATACGCAGTATTTT. Protein sequence: CASSVGSLGGTDTQYF.

V and J are TRBV4-2 and TRBJ2-5, with D perhaps TRBD2 (5 bases). V was trimmed by 4 bases and J by 7 bases, leaving 16 bases between them. This CDR3 is built from 14 residues. Per the germline V gene, CDR1 is LGHNA and CDR2 is YNFKEQ. Here the CDR3 DNA reads TGTGCCAGCAGCCCTGACACACTCGGGGTGACCCAGTACTTC. This gives the protein CASSPDTLGVTQYF.

J is TRBJ1-2 and V is TRBV11-2, with D possibly being TRBD1 (6 bases). From germline, CDR1 is SGHAT and CDR2 FQNNGV. V dropped 1 base and J dropped 6 bases, with 21 bases sitting between them. CDR3 length equals 17 residues. CDR3 bases: TGTGCCAGCAGCTTAGTCCCCTCCGGGACAACGGCGGATGGCTACACCTTC. It encodes CASSLVPSGTTADGYTF.

The chain joins TRBV6-5 to TRBJ1-1, with D unclear. The germline V and J ends were trimmed by 2 bases and 7 bases, with 8 bases remaining between them. Looked up from germline, CDR1 is MNHEY and CDR2 is SVGAGI. The CDR3 consists of 12 residues. CDR3 sequence reads: CASSYAGSEAFF. The CDR3 nucleotides are TGTGCCAGCAGTTACGCGGGCAGTGAAGCTTTCTTT.

CDR3 in amino acids: CASSLDGLRDTIYF. DNA for the CDR3: TGTGCCAGTAGTCTGGACGGTCTACGAGACACCATATATTTT. This sequence joins TRBV19 and TRBJ1-3; D is uncertain. The CDR3 is 14 amino acids. Germline V gives CDR1 LNHDA, CDR2 SQIVND (reference sequence). V was clipped by 5 bases and J by 8 bases, with 16 bases between them. The whole variable domain, remainder taken from reference TRBV19 and TRBJ1-3, is DGGITQSPKYLFRKEGQNVTLSCEQNLNHDAMYWYRQDPGQGLRLIYYSQIVNDFQKGDIAEGYSVSREKKESFPLTVTSAQKNPTAFYLCASSLDGLRDTIYFGEGSWLTVV.